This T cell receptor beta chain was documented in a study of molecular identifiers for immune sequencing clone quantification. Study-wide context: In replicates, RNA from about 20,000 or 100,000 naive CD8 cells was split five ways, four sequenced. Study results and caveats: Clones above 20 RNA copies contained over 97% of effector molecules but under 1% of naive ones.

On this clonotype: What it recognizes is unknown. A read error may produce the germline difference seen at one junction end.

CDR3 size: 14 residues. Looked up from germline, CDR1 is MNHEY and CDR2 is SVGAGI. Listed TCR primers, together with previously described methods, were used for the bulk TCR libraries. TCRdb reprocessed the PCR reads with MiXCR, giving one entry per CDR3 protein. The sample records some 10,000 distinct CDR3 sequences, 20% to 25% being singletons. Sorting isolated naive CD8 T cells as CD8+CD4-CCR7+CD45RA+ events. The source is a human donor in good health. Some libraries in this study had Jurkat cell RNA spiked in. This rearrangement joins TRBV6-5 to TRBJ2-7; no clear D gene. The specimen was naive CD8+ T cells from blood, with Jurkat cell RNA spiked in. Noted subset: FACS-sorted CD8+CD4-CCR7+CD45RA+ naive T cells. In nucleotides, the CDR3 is TGTGCGAGCAGTTACTCGTTAGGGCGCTACGAGCAGTACTTC. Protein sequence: CASSYSLGRYEQYF.